The 14 T cell receptor beta chains below all came from one sample that was sequenced in a study of OX40 agonist ivuxolimab in advanced cancers. The repertoire was sequenced with immunoSEQ multiplex PCR; TCRdb's copy has only in-frame clones and lacks some. The sample lists about 82,000 clones; 80% to 95% were seen once. The sample in question was CD4+ or CD8+ T cells sorted from blood, obtained in a trial of the OX40 agonist ivuxolimab. The origin of the receptors is an adult with an advanced solid tumor such as melanoma, head and neck, liver or kidney cancer.

The CDR3 is CASSQLHQGNTIYF. CDR3 nucleotides: TGTGCCAGCAGCCAACTACACCAGGGAAACACCATATATTTT. The rearrangement uses TRBV14 and TRBJ1-3, with no clear D. The V end was cut by 2 bases, the J end by 4 bases, with 9 bases between. The CDR3 is 14 amino acids. Per germline, CDR1 SGHDN and CDR2 FVKESK.

This clone appeared a single time. The rearrangement uses TRBV5-1 and TRBJ2-3; D ambiguous. The V gene lost 2 bases and the J gene lost 0 bases, with 7 bases spanning the gap. The CDR3 extends over 14 amino acids. Germline V CDR1 and CDR2: SGHRS, YFSETQ. The CDR3, as DNA: TGCGCCAGCAGCTTCGAAAAGAGCACAGATACGCAGTATTTT. It codes for CASSFEKSTDTQYF.

The chain is built from TRBV11-2 and TRBJ1-1; D is undetermined. CDR1 is SGHAT, CDR2 FQNNGV, per germline. The germline V and J ends were trimmed by 0 bases and 5 bases, with 7 bases remaining between them. This CDR3 contains 13 residues. The CDR3 here is CASSLDFGTEAFF. CDR3 nucleotides: TGTGCCAGCAGCTTAGACTTCGGGACTGAAGCTTTCTTT.

This clone was observed a single time. V and J are TRBV19 and TRBJ2-1; 13 nucleotides agree with TRBD2. The trim removed 5 bases at V and 2 bases at J, leaving 6 bases unmatched. The CDR3 has 17 residues. Germline V lookup: CDR1 LNHDA, CDR2 SQIVND (reference sequence). CDR3 amino acids: CASSPKTSGRTYNEQFF. The CDR3 DNA is TGTGCCAGTAGTCCTAAGACTAGCGGGAGGACCTACAATGAGCAGTTCTTC.

The V gene is TRBV14, the J gene TRBJ1-2; TRBD1 matches 8 bases. CDR3 length: 15 amino acids. Germline V gene data show CDR1 as SGHDN and CDR2 as FVKESK. The V segment lost 4 bases and the J segment 2 bases; nucleotides outside the gene matches: 6. CDR3 sequence (DNA): TGTGCCAGCAGCCGAACGGACAGGGCCAACTATGGCTACACCTTC. This encodes CASSRTDRANYGYTF.

The V gene is TRBV6-5, the J gene TRBJ1-1, with TRBD1 as a possible D gene (5 bases). Trimming removed 2 bases from V and 10 bases from J, with 17 bases in between. The length of the CDR3 is 14 residues. The germline V gene encodes CDR1 MNHEY and CDR2 SVGAGI. Here the CDR3 reads CASSYGVGQGRAFF. The CDR3 DNA reads TGTGCCAGCAGTTACGGAGTAGGGCAGGGTAGAGCTTTCTTT.

The chain joins TRBV5-1 to TRBJ1-1; D not resolved. The CDR3 length is 14 residues. Per germline, CDR1 SGHRS and CDR2 YFSETQ. V shed 0 bases and J shed 7 bases, with 13 bases lying between them. This CDR3 reads CASSLVPPNIEAFF. The CDR3 DNA follows: TGCGCCAGCAGCTTGGTCCCCCCAAATATTGAAGCTTTCTTT.

The rearrangement joins TRBV29-1 to TRBJ1-1, with D possibly TRBD1 on 5 matching bases. CDR3 size: 12 residues. Germline assignment: CDR1 SQVTM and CDR2 ANQGSEA. For the CDR3, the DNA is TGCAGTGCCCGGGGGGGTGGACCTGAAGCTTTCTTT. The encoded protein is CSARGGGPEAFF. The full variable domain, with the rest looked up from reference TRBV29-1 and TRBJ1-1, is SAVISQKPSRDICQRGTSLTIQCQVDSQVTMMFWYRQQPGQSLTLIATANQGSEATYESGFVIDKFPISRPNLTFSTLTVSNMSPEDSSIYLCSARGGGPEAFFGQGTRLTVV.

This clone was counted only a few times. The chain recombines TRBV25-1 with TRBJ1-1; D not certain. There are 13 residues in the CDR3. V lost 3 bases and J lost 1, with 6 bases in between. Germline loops: CDR1 MGHDK, CDR2 SYGVNS. In DNA, the CDR3 is TGTGCCAGCAGTGATAGGCCGAACACTGAAGCTTTCTTT. It encodes CASSDRPNTEAFF.

The chain links TRBV5-1 to TRBJ2-7; 7 bases agree with TRBD1. The CDR3 contains 13 residues. CDR1 SGHRS and CDR2 YFSETQ come from the germline V gene. Unmatched junction bases numbered 4, after V lost 2 bases and J lost 5 bases. The CDR3 DNA is TGCGCCAGCAGCTTTGTACAGGGGAACGAGCAGTACTTC. This translates into CASSFVQGNEQYF.

This sequence joins TRBV19 and TRBJ1-6; D perhaps matches TRBD1 (5 bases). The CDR3 has 15 amino acids. Trimming stripped 5 bases from V and 8 bases from J, with 16 bases between. The V gene's germline CDR1 is LNHDA and CDR2 SQIVND (reference sequence). The CDR3 here is CASSFRDPLHSPLHF. The CDR3 DNA sequence: TGTGCCAGTAGTTTCCGGGACCCCCTCCATTCACCCCTCCACTTT.

The chain is built from TRBV30 and TRBJ2-1; TRBD1 aligns across 7 bases. Germline-derived CDR1 and CDR2 are GTSNPN and SVGIG (reference sequence). This CDR3 contains 14 residues. V dropped 5 bases and J dropped 4; count of bases not matched to a gene: 8. The CDR3 DNA reads TGTGCCTGGGGGACAGATGGGAGATACAATGAGCAGTTCTTC. It encodes CAWGTDGRYNEQFF.

There are a few counts of this clone. The gene calls are TRBV7-2 and TRBJ2-7; D unresolved. V shed 2 bases and J shed 3 bases, with 5 bases lying between them. Germline CDR1 is SGHTA and CDR2 is FQGNSA. The CDR3 loop spans 12 amino acids. In DNA form, the CDR3 reads TGTGCCAGCAGCTTATTTCGCTACGAGCAGTACTTC. This gives the protein CASSLFRYEQYF.

The genes are TRBV10-3 and TRBJ2-7; possibly TRBD2 for D (5 bases). Looked up from germline, CDR1 is ENHRY and CDR2 is SYGVKD. V lost 0 bases and J 4 bases, leaving 10 bases between the germline ends. The CDR3 runs to 14 residues. This CDR3 is CAISESRGGYEQYF. For the CDR3, the DNA is TGTGCCATCAGTGAGTCGCGAGGCGGGTACGAGCAGTACTTC.